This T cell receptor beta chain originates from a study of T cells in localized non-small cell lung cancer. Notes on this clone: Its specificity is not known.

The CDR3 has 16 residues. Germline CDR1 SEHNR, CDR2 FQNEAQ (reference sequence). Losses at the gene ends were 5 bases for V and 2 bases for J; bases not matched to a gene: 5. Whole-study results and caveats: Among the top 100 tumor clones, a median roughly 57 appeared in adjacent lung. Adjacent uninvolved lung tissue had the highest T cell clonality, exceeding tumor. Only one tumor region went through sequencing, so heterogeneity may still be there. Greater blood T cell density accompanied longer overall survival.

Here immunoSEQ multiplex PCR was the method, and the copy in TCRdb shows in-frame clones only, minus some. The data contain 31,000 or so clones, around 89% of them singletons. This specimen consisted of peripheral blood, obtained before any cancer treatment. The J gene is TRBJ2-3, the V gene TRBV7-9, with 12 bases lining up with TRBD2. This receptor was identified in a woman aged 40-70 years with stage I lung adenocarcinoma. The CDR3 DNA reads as TGTGCCAGCAGCCCTACTAGCGGGAGGAACACAGATACGCAGTATTTT. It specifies CASSPTSGRNTDTQYF.